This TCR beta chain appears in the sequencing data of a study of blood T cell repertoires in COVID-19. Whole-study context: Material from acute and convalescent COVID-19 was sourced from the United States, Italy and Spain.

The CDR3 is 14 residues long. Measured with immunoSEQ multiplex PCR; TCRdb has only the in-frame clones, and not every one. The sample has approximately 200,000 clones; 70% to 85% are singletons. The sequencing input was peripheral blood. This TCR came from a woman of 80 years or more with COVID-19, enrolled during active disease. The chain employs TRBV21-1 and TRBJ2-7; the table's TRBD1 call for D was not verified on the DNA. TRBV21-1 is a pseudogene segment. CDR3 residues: CASSPPRVRHEQYF. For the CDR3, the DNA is TGTGCCAGCAGCCCCCCCAGGGTCCGTCACGAGCAGTACTTC.